This T cell receptor beta chain is from a study of T cell responses to AZD1222 COVID-19 vaccine. Germline CDR1 is SGHDN and CDR2 is FVKESK. The CDR3 runs 14 residues. V shed 2 bases and J shed 7 bases, with 14 bases lying between them. Repertoires were generated with immunoSEQ multiplex PCR, while TCRdb's copy carries only in-frame clones and drops some. This table has roughly 120,000 clones, 86% appearing once. Study-wide results and caveats: Increased Spike-specific TCR breadth and depth were observed after two AZD1222 doses. Donors skewed white British and female; clonal diversity was possibly underestimated. Repertoire sampling was restricted to post-peak T cell response timepoints.

Remarks on this clone: Its matching antigen is unknown.

The receptor was derived from an adult who received the AZD1222 COVID-19 vaccine. Material: peripheral blood, obtained 28 days after the second AZD1222 dose. This chain joins TRBV14 and TRBJ1-2, with D unresolved. The CDR3 spells CASSQLSLFGGYTF. The CDR3 DNA sequence: TGTGCCAGCAGCCAACTATCCCTCTTTGGTGGCTACACCTTC.